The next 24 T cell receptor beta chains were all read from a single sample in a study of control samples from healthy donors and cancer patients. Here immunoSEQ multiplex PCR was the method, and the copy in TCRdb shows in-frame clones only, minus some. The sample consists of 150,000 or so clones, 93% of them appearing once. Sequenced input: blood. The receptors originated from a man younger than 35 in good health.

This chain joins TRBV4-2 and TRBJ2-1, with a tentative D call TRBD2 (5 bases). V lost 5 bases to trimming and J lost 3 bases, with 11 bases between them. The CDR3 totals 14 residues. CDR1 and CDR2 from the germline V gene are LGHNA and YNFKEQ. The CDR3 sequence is CASSETGVYNEQFF. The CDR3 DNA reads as TGTGCCAGCAGCGAGACCGGGGTCTACAATGAGCAGTTCTTC.

The CDR3 reads CASSQVSEQGHSGNTIYF. The CDR3 bases are TGTGCCAGCAGCCAAGTTTCAGAGCAAGGCCACTCTGGAAACACCATATATTTT. The chain uses TRBV3-1 (or the pseudogene TRBV3-2) and TRBJ1-3, with D hard to call. The CDR3 is 18 residues long. CDR1 and CDR2 (germline): LGHDT, YNNKEL (reference sequence). V was pared by 1 base and J by 0 bases, with 16 bases between.

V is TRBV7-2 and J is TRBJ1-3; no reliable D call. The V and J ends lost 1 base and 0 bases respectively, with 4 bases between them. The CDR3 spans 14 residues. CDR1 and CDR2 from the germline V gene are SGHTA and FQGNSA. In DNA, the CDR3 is TGTGCCAGCAGCTTAGACAGCTCTGGAAACACCATATATTTT. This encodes CASSLDSSGNTIYF.

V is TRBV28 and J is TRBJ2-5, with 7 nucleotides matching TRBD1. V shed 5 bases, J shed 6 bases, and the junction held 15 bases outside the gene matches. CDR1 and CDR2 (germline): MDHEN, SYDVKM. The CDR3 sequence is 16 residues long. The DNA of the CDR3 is TGTGCCAGCAGTCCTAGGCCCTTCACAGGGGCGAAGACCCAGTACTTC. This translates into CASSPRPFTGAKTQYF.

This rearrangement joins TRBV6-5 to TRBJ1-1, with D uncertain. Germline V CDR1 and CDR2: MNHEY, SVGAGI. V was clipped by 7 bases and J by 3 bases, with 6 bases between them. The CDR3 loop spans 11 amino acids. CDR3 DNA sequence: TGTGCCAGCAACCCCCACACTGAAGCTTTCTTT. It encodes CASNPHTEAFF.

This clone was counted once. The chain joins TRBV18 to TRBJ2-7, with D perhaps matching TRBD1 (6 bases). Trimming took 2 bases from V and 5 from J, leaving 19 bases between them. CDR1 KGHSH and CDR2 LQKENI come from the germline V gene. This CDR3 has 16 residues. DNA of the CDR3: TGTGCCAGCTCACCAGTAGACAGGTTATCATACGACGAGCAGTACTTC. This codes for CASSPVDRLSYDEQYF.

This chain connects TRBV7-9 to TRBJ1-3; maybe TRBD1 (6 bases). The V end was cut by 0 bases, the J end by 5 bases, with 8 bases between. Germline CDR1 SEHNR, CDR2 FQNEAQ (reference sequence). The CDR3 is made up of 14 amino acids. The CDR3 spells CASSLAGGRNTIYF. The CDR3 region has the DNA TGTGCCAGCAGCTTAGCAGGGGGTAGAAACACCATATATTTT.

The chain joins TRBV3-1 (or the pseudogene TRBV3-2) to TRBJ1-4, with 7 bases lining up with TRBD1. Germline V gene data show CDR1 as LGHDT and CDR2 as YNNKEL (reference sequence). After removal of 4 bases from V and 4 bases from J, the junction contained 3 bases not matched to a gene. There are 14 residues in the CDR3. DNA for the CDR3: TGTGCCAGCAGCCCAACAGGGGTTAATGAAAAACTGTTTTTT. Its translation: CASSPTGVNEKLFF.

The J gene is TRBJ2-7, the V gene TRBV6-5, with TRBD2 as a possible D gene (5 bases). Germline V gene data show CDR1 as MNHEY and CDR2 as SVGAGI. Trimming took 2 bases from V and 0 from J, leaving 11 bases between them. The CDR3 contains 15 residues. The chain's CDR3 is CASSYEGVFSYEQYF. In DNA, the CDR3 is TGTGCCAGCAGTTACGAGGGAGTATTCTCCTACGAGCAGTACTTC.

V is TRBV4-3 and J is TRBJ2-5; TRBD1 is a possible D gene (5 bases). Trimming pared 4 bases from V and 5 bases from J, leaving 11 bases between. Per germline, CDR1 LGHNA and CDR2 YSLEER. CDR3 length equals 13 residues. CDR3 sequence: CASSLEKGETQYF. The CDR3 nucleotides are TGCGCCAGCAGCCTCGAAAAGGGGGAGACCCAGTACTTC.

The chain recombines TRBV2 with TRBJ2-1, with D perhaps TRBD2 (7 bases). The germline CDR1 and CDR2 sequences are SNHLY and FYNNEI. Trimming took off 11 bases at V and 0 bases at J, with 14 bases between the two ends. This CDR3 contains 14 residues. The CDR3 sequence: CAGKRDNSYNEQFF. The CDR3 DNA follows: TGTGCCGGCAAGCGGGACAACTCCTACAATGAGCAGTTCTTC.

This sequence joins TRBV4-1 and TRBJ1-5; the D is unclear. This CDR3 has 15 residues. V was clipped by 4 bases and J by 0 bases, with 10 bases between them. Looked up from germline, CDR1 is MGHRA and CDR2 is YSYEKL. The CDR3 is CASSLQYDSNQPQHF. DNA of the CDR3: TGCGCCAGCAGCCTCCAGTACGATAGCAATCAGCCCCAGCATTTT.

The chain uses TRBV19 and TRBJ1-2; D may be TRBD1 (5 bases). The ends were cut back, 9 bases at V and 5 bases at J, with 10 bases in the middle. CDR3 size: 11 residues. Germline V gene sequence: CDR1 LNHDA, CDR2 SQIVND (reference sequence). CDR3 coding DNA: TGTGCCAGCGGGACTTTTTATGGCTACACCTTC. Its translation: CASGTFYGYTF.

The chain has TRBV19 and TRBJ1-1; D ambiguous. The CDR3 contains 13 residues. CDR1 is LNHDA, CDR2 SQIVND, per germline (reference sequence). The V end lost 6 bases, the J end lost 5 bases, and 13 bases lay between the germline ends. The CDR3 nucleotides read TGTGCCAGTAGCTCAGGATGGGAGACTGAAGCTTTCTTT. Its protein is CASSSGWETEAFF.

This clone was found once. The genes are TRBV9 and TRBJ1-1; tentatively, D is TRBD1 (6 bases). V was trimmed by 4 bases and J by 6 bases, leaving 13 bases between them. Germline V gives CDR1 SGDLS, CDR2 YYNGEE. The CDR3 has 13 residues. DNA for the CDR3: TGTGCCAGCAGCCCCTCGGGGGCCCCTGAAGCTTTCTTT. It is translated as CASSPSGAPEAFF.

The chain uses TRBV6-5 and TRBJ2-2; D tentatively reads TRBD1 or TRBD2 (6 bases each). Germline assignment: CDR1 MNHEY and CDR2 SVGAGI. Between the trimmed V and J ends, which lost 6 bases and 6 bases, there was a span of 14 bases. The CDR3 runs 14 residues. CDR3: CASREGRGAGELFF. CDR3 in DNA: TGTGCCAGCAGGGAGGGTAGGGGGGCCGGGGAGCTGTTTTTT.

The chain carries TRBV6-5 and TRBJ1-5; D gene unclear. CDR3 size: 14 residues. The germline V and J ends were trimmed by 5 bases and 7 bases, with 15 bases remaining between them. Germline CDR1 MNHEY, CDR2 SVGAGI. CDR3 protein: CASSHRGVGQPQHF. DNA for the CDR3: TGTGCCAGCAGTCATCGTGGGGTAGGGCAGCCCCAGCATTTT.

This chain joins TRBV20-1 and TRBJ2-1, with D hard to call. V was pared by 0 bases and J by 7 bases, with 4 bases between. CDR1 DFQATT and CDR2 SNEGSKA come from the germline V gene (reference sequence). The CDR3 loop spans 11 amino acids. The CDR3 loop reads CSARELNEQFF. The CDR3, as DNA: TGCAGTGCTAGAGAATTGAATGAGCAGTTCTTC.

This CDR3 reads CASSLRQNNSPLHF. The DNA of the CDR3 is TGTGCCAGCAGCTTAAGGCAAAATAATTCACCCCTCCACTTT. The genes are TRBV13 and TRBJ1-6; D ambiguous. The V end was cut by 2 bases, the J end by 5 bases, with 7 bases between. Germline V gene data show CDR1 as PRHDT and CDR2 as FYEKMQ (reference sequence). This CDR3 contains 14 residues. Complete variable domain (other parts from reference TRBV13 and TRBJ1-6): AAGVIQSPRHLIKEKRETATLKCYPIPRHDTVYWYQQGPGQDPQFLISFYEKMQSDKGSIPDRFSAQQFSDYHSELNMSSLELGDSALYFCASSLRQNNSPLHFGNGTRLTVT.

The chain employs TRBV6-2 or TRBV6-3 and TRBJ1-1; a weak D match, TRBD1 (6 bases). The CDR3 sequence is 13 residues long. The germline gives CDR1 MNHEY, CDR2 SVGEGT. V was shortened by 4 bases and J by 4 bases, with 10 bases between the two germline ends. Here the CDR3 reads CASSSGGRTEAFF. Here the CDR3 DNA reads TGTGCCAGCAGTTCTGGGGGCCGCACTGAAGCTTTCTTT.

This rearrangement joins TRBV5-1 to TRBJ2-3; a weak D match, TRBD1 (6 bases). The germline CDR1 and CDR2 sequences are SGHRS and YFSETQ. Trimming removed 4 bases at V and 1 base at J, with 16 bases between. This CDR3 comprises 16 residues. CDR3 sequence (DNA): TGCGCCAGCAGCCTAGGGCAGGGGTATGGCACAGATACGCAGTATTTT. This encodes CASSLGQGYGTDTQYF.

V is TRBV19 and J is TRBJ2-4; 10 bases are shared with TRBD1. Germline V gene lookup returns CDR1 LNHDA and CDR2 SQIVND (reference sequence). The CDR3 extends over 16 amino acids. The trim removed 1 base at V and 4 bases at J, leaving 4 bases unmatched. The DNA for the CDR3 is TGTGCCAGTAGTATAGCTCCGGGACAGGGGAAAAACATTCAGTACTTC. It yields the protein CASSIAPGQGKNIQYF.

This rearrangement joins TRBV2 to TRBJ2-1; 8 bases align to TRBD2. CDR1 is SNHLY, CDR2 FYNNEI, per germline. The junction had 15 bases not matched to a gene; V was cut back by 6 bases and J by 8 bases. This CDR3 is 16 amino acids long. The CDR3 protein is CASRASAGETWDEQFF. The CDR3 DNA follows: TGTGCCAGCAGGGCATCAGCGGGAGAGACTTGGGATGAGCAGTTCTTC. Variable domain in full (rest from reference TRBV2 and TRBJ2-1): EPEVTQTPSHQVTQMGQEVILRCVPISNHLYFYWYRQILGQKVEFLVSFYNNEISEKSEIFDDQFSVERPDGSNFTLKIRSTKLEDSAMYFCASRASAGETWDEQFFGPGTRLTVL.

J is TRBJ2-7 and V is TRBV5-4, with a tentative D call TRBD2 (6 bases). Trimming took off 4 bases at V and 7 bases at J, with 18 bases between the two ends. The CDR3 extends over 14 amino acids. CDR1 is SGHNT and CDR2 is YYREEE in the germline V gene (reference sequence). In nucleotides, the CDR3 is TGTGCCAGCAGCCCCTCTGTGCGGGGCGGTGAGCAGTACTTC. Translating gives CASSPSVRGGEQYF.